A selection of T cell receptor beta chains follows, all from one sample in a study of blood T cell repertoires in COVID-19. Generated by immunoSEQ multiplex PCR, the TCRdb table keeps only in-frame clones and is missing some. The top ten clones hold around 0.91% of a sample with approximately 360,000 clones, 85% to 90% of them seen once. The sequenced material came from PBMCs or T cells enriched from blood (not recorded which). These receptors were collected from a woman in her 30s with acute COVID-19. The CDR3 runs from the conserved cysteine through the conserved F or W. D genes are given only for firm matches. The size of a clone is reported for some rows only, either as once, few or many, or as a class for expanded clones.

TRBV7-3	TRBJ1-1	NA	NA	TGTGCCAGCAGCTTGTCCCGGGATAACACTGAAGCTTTCTTT	CASSLSRDNTEAFF
TRBV7-9	TRBJ2-7	NA	NA	TGTGCCAGCAGCTGGACAAGCTCCTACGAGCAGTACTTC	CASSWTSSYEQYF
TRBV14	TRBJ2-1	NA	NA	TGTGCCAGCAGCCCGCAGGACAATGAGCAGTTCTTC	CASSPQDNEQFF
TRBV6-5	TRBJ1-4	NA	once	TGTGCCAGCAGTTACGTAGGGGCCCCGAATGAAAAACTGTTTTTT	CASSYVGAPNEKLFF
TRBV7-2	TRBJ2-7	NA	NA	TGTGCCAGCAGCTTAGCTGTAGGGGCCTACGAGCAGTACTTC	CASSLAVGAYEQYF
TRBV12-5	TRBJ2-1	TRBD1	NA	TGTGCTAGTGGTTTAGGACAGGGAAACTACAATGAGCAGTTCTTC	CASGLGQGNYNEQFF
TRBV15	TRBJ2-7	NA	NA	TGTGCCACCAGCAGCCATAAGTCAGGCGAGCAGTACTTC	CATSSHKSGEQYF
TRBV5-1	TRBJ1-2	TRBD1	NA	TGCGCCAGCAGCCCGGGACAGGGGGCGGGCTACACCTTC	CASSPGQGAGYTF
TRBV20-1	TRBJ1-2	NA	NA	TGCAGTGCTAGAAGCGACTATGGCTACACCTTC	CSARSDYGYTF
TRBV4-3	TRBJ2-3	TRBD2	few	TGCGCCAGCAGCCAACTAGCGGGGGGGCCCACAGATACGCAGTATTTT	CASSQLAGGPTDTQYF
TRBV27	TRBJ1-5	NA	NA	TGTGCCAGCAGCGGGCGACAGGACAATCAGCCCCAGCATTTT	CASSGRQDNQPQHF
TRBV2	TRBJ2-7	TRBD2	NA	TGTGCCAGCAGTGGAGGGACTAGCGGTTCCTACGAGCAGTACTTC	CASSGGTSGSYEQYF
TRBV7-2	TRBJ2-3	TRBD2	once	TGTGCCAGCAGCTTAGCCTTGACTAGCGGGAGAACCACAGATACGCAGTATTTT	CASSLALTSGRTTDTQYF
TRBV7-3	TRBJ2-2	NA	NA	TGTGCCAGCAGCTCACCCGGGGCCGGGGAGCTGTTTTTT	CASSSPGAGELFF
TRBV6-2/TRBV6-3	TRBJ1-5	NA	NA	TGTGCCAGCAGTTACCCGGGTACCCAGCCCCAGCATTTT	CASSYPGTQPQHF
TRBV4-1	TRBJ2-7	NA	NA	TGCGCCAGCAGCTCTACCCCTACAGCCACCTACGAGCAGTACTTC	CASSSTPTATYEQYF
TRBV21-1	TRBJ2-7	NA	NA	TGTGCCAGCAGCAAGGGGCCTGGGACAGGGATTGGAAACGAGCAGTACTTC	CASSKGPGTGIGNEQYF
TRBV5-1	TRBJ1-2	NA	NA	TGCGCCAGCACAGCATCAGGGGACTATGGCTACACCTTC	CASTASGDYGYTF
TRBV14	TRBJ1-6	NA	few	TGTGCCAGCAGCCAAGCGCCAGTAAGCTCCTATAATTCACCCCTCCACTTT	CASSQAPVSSYNSPLHF
TRBV6-5	TRBJ2-7	NA	NA	TGTGCCAGCAGTTACGGACAGTCCTACGAGCAGTACTTC	CASSYGQSYEQYF
TRBV7-9	TRBJ2-7	TRBD2	once	TGTGCCAGCAGCAAACTAGCGGGGGGCTCCTACGAGCAGTACTTC	CASSKLAGGSYEQYF
TRBV19	TRBJ1-6	TRBD1	NA	TGTGCCAGTAGGGTTACCGGGACAGCAGGGAATTCACCCCTCCACTTT	CASRVTGTAGNSPLHF
TRBV21-1	TRBJ1-2	NA	NA	TGTGCCAGCAGCCAACGGACAGACATCTATGGCTACACCTTC	CASSQRTDIYGYTF
TRBV19	TRBJ1-2	NA	NA	TGTGCCAGTAGCAGCTTGGGAGGGCACTATGGCTACACCTTC	CASSSLGGHYGYTF
TRBV19	TRBJ2-3	TRBD2	NA	TGTGCCAGTAGTAGACTAGCTAGCACAGATACGCAGTATTTT	CASSRLASTDTQYF
TRBV19	TRBJ1-1	TRBD1	NA	TGTGCCAGTAGTAGACAGGGAATGAACACTGAAGCTTTCTTT	CASSRQGMNTEAFF
TRBV6-6	TRBJ1-2	NA	NA	TGTGCCAGCTCTCAAACTTTCAGGGCGGCGGACTATGGCTACACCTTC	CASSQTFRAADYGYTF
TRBV3-1/TRBV3-2	TRBJ1-4	NA	NA	TGTGCCAGCAGCCAAATGAGGAGCTCTAATGAAAAACTGTTTTTT	CASSQMRSSNEKLFF
TRBV5-1	TRBJ2-2	TRBD1	NA	TGCGCCAGCAGTTTCCAGGGGGCAGCCGGGGAGCTGTTTTTT	CASSFQGAAGELFF
TRBV29-1	TRBJ1-6	TRBD1	NA	TGCAGCGTGGGGGACAGGGGAGGTTCACCCCTCCACTTT	CSVGDRGGSPLHF
TRBV4-1	TRBJ1-2	NA	NA	TGCGCCACCCAGCGTAACAGGGTGGGCGACTATGGCTACACCTTC	CATQRNRVGDYGYTF
TRBV5-8	TRBJ2-5	TRBD1	NA	TGTGCCAGCAGCTCATTGACAGGGGGACGTGAGACCCAGTACTTC	CASSSLTGGRETQYF
TRBV7-9	TRBJ2-3	NA	NA	TGTGCCAGCAGCCCAACTCAGGGGAATTTTGCGCAGTATTTT	CASSPTQGNFAQYF
TRBV6-2/TRBV6-3	TRBJ1-1	TRBD1	NA	TGTGCCAGCAGTCTTGAGGACAGGGTCAGTGAAGCTTTCTTT	CASSLEDRVSEAFF
TRBV5-8	TRBJ1-3	NA	NA	TGTGCCAGCAGCTTGGTGGCAGGGGTTGGAAACACCATATATTTT	CASSLVAGVGNTIYF
TRBV5-5	TRBJ2-7	NA	NA	TGTGCCAGCAGCTTGGACCCCGGTTACGAGCAGTACTTC	CASSLDPGYEQYF
TRBV6-5	TRBJ1-1	TRBD1	NA	TGTGCCAGCAGTTACTCTCTTTTAGGGGGCGCTTGGGAAGCTTTCTTT	CASSYSLLGGAWEAFF
TRBV19	TRBJ1-5	TRBD1	NA	TGTGCCAGTAGAACCGACAGGGGGAACGGCAATCAGCCCCAGCATTTT	CASRTDRGNGNQPQHF
TRBV7-2	TRBJ1-2	NA	NA	TGTGCCAGCAGCTTCCTGGACAGCTATGGCTACACCTTC	CASSFLDSYGYTF
TRBV19	TRBJ1-1	NA	NA	TGTGCCAGTAGTATCAGGGGCGCGGACACTGAAGCTTTCTTT	CASSIRGADTEAFF
TRBV5-4	TRBJ1-2	NA	NA	TGTGCCAGCAGCCGGGACGGGGGCTATGGCTACACCTTC	CASSRDGGYGYTF
TRBV6-2/TRBV6-3	TRBJ2-3	TRBD1	NA	TGTGCCAGCAGTTACTCCCCGTACGGACAGGAGAGCACAGATACGCAGTATTTT	CASSYSPYGQESTDTQYF
TRBV13	TRBJ2-1	TRBD1	NA	TGTGCCAGCAGCTCACGACAGGGTGCCTACAATGAGCAGTTCTTC	CASSSRQGAYNEQFF
TRBV5-1	TRBJ2-7	TRBD1	NA	TGCGCCAGCAGCACCAACAGGGGCTCCTACGAGCAGTACTTC	CASSTNRGSYEQYF
TRBV5-4	TRBJ1-6	TRBD1	NA	TGTGCCAGCAGCTCGTCCCGGGACAGGGGTTACAATTCACCCCTCCACTTT	CASSSSRDRGYNSPLHF
TRBV6-5	TRBJ1-2	TRBD1	once	TGTGCCAGCAGGGACAGGCTGTATGGCTACACCTTC	CASRDRLYGYTF
TRBV5-1	TRBJ2-2	TRBD1	NA	TGCGCCAGCAGCTTGCCGGGACAGGGTGCCGGGGAGCTGTTTTTT	CASSLPGQGAGELFF
TRBV4-1	TRBJ1-5	TRBD1	NA	TGCGCCAGCAGCCAAGACAGGGGGCGCGGCAATCAGCCCCAGCATTTT	CASSQDRGRGNQPQHF
TRBV10-2	TRBJ1-6	TRBD1	NA	TGCGCCAGCAGTGAACAGGGGGATTCACCCCTCCACTTT	CASSEQGDSPLHF
TRBV19	TRBJ2-3	TRBD2	NA	TGTGCCAGTAGTTTTCTAGCGGGGATCACAGATACGCAGTATTTT	CASSFLAGITDTQYF
TRBV27	TRBJ2-7	TRBD1	few	TGTGCCAGCAGGAAAGGGACAGGGGGGTACGAGCAGTACTTC	CASRKGTGGYEQYF
TRBV9	TRBJ1-5	NA	NA	TGTGCCAGCTCCAGAATTAGCAATCAGCCCCAGCATTTT	CASSRISNQPQHF
TRBV7-3	TRBJ2-7	TRBD1	NA	TGTGCCAGCAGCTTAACGGGGACAGGACAATACGAGCAGTACTTC	CASSLTGTGQYEQYF
TRBV19	TRBJ1-5	NA	NA	TGTGCCAGTAGCCCTTTGGCCAGGCCGGATCAGCCCCAGCATTTT	CASSPLARPDQPQHF